Included here is one T cell receptor beta chain sequence, with context. This CDR3 is built from 14 residues. Germline V gives CDR1 GTSNPN, CDR2 SVGIG (reference sequence). V shed 0 bases, J shed 5 bases, and the junction held 5 bases outside the gene matches. This entry belongs to a study of blood T cell repertoires in COVID-19. As for the study in general: The United States, Italy and Spain supplied acute and convalescent COVID-19 samples. T cells, B-cell-depleted T cells, or PBMCs provided the cDNA or gDNA that served as material.

Methods used by the authors: Using reference gene primer amplification, nucleated cell counts were estimated. The repertoire was sequenced with immunoSEQ multiplex PCR; TCRdb's copy has only in-frame clones and lacks some. D and trimming come from the DNA, and the V and J calls and clone size come from that table. The repertoire has about 70,000 clones, around three quarters of them found once; the top ten carry 15% to 17%. Sequences were obtained from peripheral blood. This receptor was obtained from a human donor in a cohort sampled during active COVID-19. The chain carries TRBV30 and TRBJ2-5, with 8 bases identical to TRBD2. CDR3 sequence reads: CAWSVLAEGETQYF. In DNA, the CDR3 is TGTGCCTGGAGTGTACTAGCGGAAGGGGAGACCCAGTACTTC.